These 18 T cell receptor beta chains originate from one sample sequenced in a study of blood T cell repertoires in COVID-19. Assay: immunoSEQ multiplex PCR; the TCRdb copy retains only in-frame clones and omits some. The sample yields 300,000 to 450,000 clones, almost 90% seen once. The material sequenced was PBMCs or T cells enriched from blood (not recorded which). These receptors were taken from a woman aged 25 to 39 who had been exposed to COVID-19.

The gene calls are TRBV28 and TRBJ2-3, with D possibly TRBD1 on 5 matching bases. V lost 1 base and J lost 1, with 9 bases in between. CDR1 is MDHEN and CDR2 is SYDVKM in the germline V gene. The CDR3 contains 15 residues. The CDR3: CASSLFTRGTDTQYF. Written as DNA, the CDR3 is TGTGCCAGCAGTTTATTTACCAGGGGCACAGATACGCAGTATTTT.

The V and J genes are TRBV18 and TRBJ1-2, with 7 bases aligning to TRBD1. Germline loops: CDR1 KGHSH, CDR2 LQKENI. CDR3 size: 13 residues. The V gene end was trimmed by 5 bases and the J gene end by 3 bases; junction bases not matched to a gene: 3. The CDR3 nucleotides are TGTGCCAGCTCATCCGGGACAGACTATGGCTACACCTTC. This sequence encodes CASSSGTDYGYTF.

J is TRBJ1-2 and V is TRBV27; 8 nucleotides line up with TRBD1. Germline V lookup: CDR1 MNHEY, CDR2 SMNVEV (reference sequence). Trimming removed 8 bases from V and 8 bases from J; junction bases left unmatched: 10. This CDR3 has 13 amino acids. CDR3 loop: CASSPRGRRGYTF. The CDR3, as DNA: TGTGCCAGCTCCCCCAGGGGGCGAAGGGGCTACACCTTC.

The chain has TRBV7-2 and TRBJ2-1, with 12 bases fitting TRBD2. The CDR3 length is 13 residues. CDR1 and CDR2 from the germline V gene are SGHTA and FQGNSA. The trim removed 6 bases at V and 9 bases at J, leaving 3 bases unmatched. CDR3 sequence: CASRGLAGTEQFF. The DNA for the CDR3 is TGTGCCAGCAGAGGACTAGCGGGAACTGAGCAGTTCTTC.

J is TRBJ2-1 and V is TRBV5-6; D possibly corresponds to TRBD2 (5 bases). Per the germline V gene, CDR1 is SGHDT and CDR2 is YYEEEE. The CDR3 covers 14 residues. Trimming left V 0 bases short and J 8 bases short, with 12 bases between. CDR3 region: CASSLGLLGYEQFF. CDR3 bases: TGTGCCAGCAGCTTGGGGCTACTAGGGTATGAGCAGTTCTTC.

V usage is TRBV2 and J usage is TRBJ2-7, with 8 bases matching TRBD1. V lost 10 bases, J lost 2 bases, and 13 bases stayed unmatched. The germline gives CDR1 SNHLY, CDR2 FYNNEI. This CDR3 is built from 15 residues. CDR3 DNA sequence: TGTGCCAACAATTACTGGGGACAGGAGCCCTACGAGCAGTACTTC. Protein sequence: CANNYWGQEPYEQYF.

The chain recombines TRBV7-8 with TRBJ2-5; D not certain. Trimming cost V 10 bases and J 1 base, with 7 bases left between them. The CDR3 has 11 residues. Germline V gene data show CDR1 as SGHVS and CDR2 as FQNEAQ. CDR3 sequence: CATLVQETQYF. DNA for the CDR3: TGTGCCACCCTAGTCCAAGAGACCCAGTACTTC.

The chain joins TRBV7-9 to TRBJ1-2, with 10 bases lining up with TRBD1. V gave up 5 bases and J gave up 4 bases; unmatched junction bases: 10. The CDR3 runs to 16 residues. CDR1 and CDR2 (germline): SEHNR, FQNEAQ (reference sequence). The CDR3 DNA sequence: TGTGCCAGCAGCCCCTCCGGGACAGGGGATAGCTATGGCTACACCTTC. This translates into CASSPSGTGDSYGYTF.

The rearrangement links TRBV3-1 (or the pseudogene TRBV3-2) to TRBJ2-7; 7 nucleotides line up with TRBD1. This CDR3 has 16 amino acids. V shed 1 base and J 3 bases; nucleotides not matched to a gene: 9. The germline V gene encodes CDR1 LGHDT and CDR2 YNNKEL (reference sequence). This CDR3 is CASSQAPTGLHYEQYF. DNA for the CDR3: TGTGCCAGCAGCCAAGCCCCGACAGGGTTGCACTACGAGCAGTACTTC.

V gene TRBV3-1 (or the pseudogene TRBV3-2) combines with J gene TRBJ2-7; D might be TRBD1 (5 bases). The CDR3 contains 16 residues. Germline values: CDR1 LGHDT, CDR2 YNNKEL (reference sequence). Trimming shortened V by 1 base and J by 4 bases, and 17 bases separated the two germline ends. The CDR3 DNA reads as TGTGCCAGCAGCCAAGTGGACCAGGAAAGGGGTTACGAGCAGTACTTC. This gives the protein CASSQVDQERGYEQYF.

This clone was seen once. V and J are TRBV4-1 and TRBJ2-5; 14 bases agree with TRBD2. J gave up 4 bases and V 1 base, and 8 bases lay outside the gene matches. The CDR3 covers 18 residues. Germline-derived CDR1 and CDR2 are MGHRA and YSYEKL. The CDR3 DNA is TGCGCCAGCAGCCAAGCGGGACTAGCGGGAGTAGTGGGAGAGACCCAGTACTTC. It encodes CASSQAGLAGVVGETQYF.

J is TRBJ1-4 and V is TRBV25-1, with 9 bases fitting TRBD1. Trimming removed 3 bases from V and 8 bases from J; junction bases left unmatched: 7. CDR3 length equals 15 residues. The germline CDR1 and CDR2 sequences are MGHDK and SYGVNS. DNA of the CDR3: TGTGCCAGCAGTGACCGGACAGGGGCTGGGGAAAAACTGTTTTTT. Translated: CASSDRTGAGEKLFF.

The CDR3 coding sequence is TGCGCCAGCAGCCCGCCGGGACTGAGCACAGATACGCAGTATTTT. It specifies CASSPPGLSTDTQYF. The genes are TRBV4-1 and TRBJ2-3; D possibly corresponds to TRBD2 (6 bases). Germline loops: CDR1 MGHRA, CDR2 YSYEKL. The CDR3 contains 15 residues. Trimming stripped 4 bases from V and 0 bases from J, with 11 bases between.

This sequence joins TRBV11-3 and TRBJ2-1; 9 nucleotides align to TRBD2. The V gene's germline CDR1 is SGHNT and CDR2 YENEEA. This CDR3 is 14 amino acids long. J lost 7 bases, V lost 3 bases, and 4 bases had no gene match. CDR3 protein: CASSLKLAGNEQFF. CDR3 sequence (DNA): TGTGCCAGCAGCTTGAAGCTAGCGGGGAATGAGCAGTTCTTC. The full variable domain, with the rest looked up from reference TRBV11-3 and TRBJ2-1, is EAGVVQSPRYKIIEKKQPVAFWCNPISGHNTLYWYLQNLGQGPELLIRYENEEAVDDSQLPKDRFSAERLKGVDSTLKIQPAELGDSAVYLCASSLKLAGNEQFFGPGTRLTVL.

The V call is TRBV3-1 (or the pseudogene TRBV3-2), the J call TRBJ2-3, with D perhaps TRBD2 (5 bases). This CDR3 contains 13 residues. Germline loops: CDR1 LGHDT, CDR2 YNNKEL (reference sequence). V shed 0 bases and J shed 8 bases, with 9 bases lying between them. DNA for the CDR3: TGTGCCAGCAGCCAAGAAAGAGGGAGTACGCAGTATTTT. Its translation is CASSQERGSTQYF.

The rearrangement joins TRBV7-8 to TRBJ1-4; possible D gene TRBD1, 6 bases. V shed 10 bases and J shed 8 bases, with 11 bases lying between them. Germline values: CDR1 SGHVS, CDR2 FQNEAQ. The CDR3 has 11 amino acids. The CDR3 reads CAIRGAEKLFF. DNA of the CDR3: TGTGCCATTCGGGGGGCCGAAAAACTGTTTTTT.

CDR3 sequence (DNA): TGTGCCAGCACGGCGGGAGAGCGCACCGGGGAGCTGTTTTTT. It yields the protein CASTAGERTGELFF. The genes are TRBV28 and TRBJ2-2, with TRBD2 matching 7 bases. The ends lost 7 bases at V and 4 bases at J; junction bases unmatched: 6. Germline V lookup: CDR1 MDHEN, CDR2 SYDVKM. The CDR3 runs 14 residues.

CDR3 DNA: TGTGCCAGCAGCTTCGACAGGGCCTCTGGGGCCAACGTCCTGACTTTC. Its translation is CASSFDRASGANVLTF. The chain combines TRBV7-6 with TRBJ2-6; 7 nucleotides agree with TRBD1. This CDR3 spans 16 amino acids. V was clipped by 3 bases and J by 0 bases; unmatched bases: 2. Germline loops: CDR1 SGHVS, CDR2 FNYEAQ.